Here is one TCR beta chain with its context. The antigen this receptor binds is unknown. The record has no base qualities; no much larger clone is one base away. The library relied on the immunoSEQ multiplex PCR assay. For the multiplex PCR, a mixture combining 60 forward primers for TCR Vbeta segments and 13 reverse primers for TCR Jbeta segments was used. The CDR3 region of rearranged TCR beta genes was amplified from genomic DNA by a multiplex PCR assay. On the Illumina HiSeq System, the amplified TCR beta libraries were sequenced as 87-base-pair reads. The source study handled its data this way. In a later analysis, tens of millions of unique TCR beta chains were counted across the 666 repertoires, and around 10 million of these chains were shared by at least two donors. To remove PCR and sequencing errors, raw reads were error-corrected and collapsed into unique sequences using a nearest-neighbor algorithm that merged closely related sequences. To assign V, D and J gene segments, CDR3 sequences were aligned to IMGT reference sequences. For a sequence to be retained, a match of at least six nucleotides to both a V gene segment and a J gene segment was required. Rearrangements were classified as productive when the CDR3 lacked stop codons and remained in frame with V and J, and all other rearrangements were classified as non-productive. CDR3 was defined by IMGT convention, running from the second conserved V-encoded cysteine to the conserved J-encoded phenylalanine. The earlier analysis of about 610 of the donors excluded sequences that lacked an unambiguous match to a single V gene segment. In an earlier analysis of 587 of the donors, a V segment was called functional when productive rearrangements were above 56.7%, and segregating when the standard deviation between donors exceeded 5%. A statistical classification framework was built for diagnosing cytomegalovirus status from the catalog of TCR beta chain sequences. In a later analysis, TCR nucleotide sequences were compared against IMGT/GENE-DB human TR gene sequences so that V and J genes could be assigned. Using the TCRdist pipeline, a later analysis assigned CDR3 sequences along with most-parsimonious VDJ recombination scenarios. In a later analysis, each TCR beta chain was defined by its CDR3 amino acid sequence together with its V-gene family, and reads without a unique V-gene family were excluded. A later analysis removed 550 to 700 highly shared, low-generation-probability nucleotide sequences to deal with suspected cross-contamination and a sequencing artifact. For each public chain, a later analysis derived a clonal expansion index from normalized ranks of inferred template counts within each repertoire. A later analysis computed generation probabilities with a VDJ recombination model fitted to out-of-frame rearrangements, and checked the results against IGoR. A later analysis scored TCR-TCR, TCR-HLA and TCR-CMV co-occurrence with hypergeometric tests, applying a repertoire-size bias correction to TCR pairs. To estimate false discovery rates, a later analysis permuted the HLA or CMV assignments 20 times. A later analysis grouped co-occurring TCRs with DBSCAN, adding TCRdist sequence similarity when clustering within HLA-allele-positive subsets. Co-occurrence clustering excluded repertoires with fewer than 30,000 or more than 120,000 public chains, plus five with anomalous nucleotide sharing. TCRdb mirrors the immuneACCESS table, restricted to in-frame sequences. Some clones are absent from its copies; in checked studies, under half trace to an unresolved V gene, and the reason for the others is unknown. The DNA was the basis for D and trimming; V, J and clone size are from that table. Within this sample are about 140,000 clones, with approximately 84% of them counted one time only. Over 9.5% of the sample is held by the ten biggest clonotypes.

V and J lose 5 bases and 2 bases, and a span of 15 bases separates them. Its CDR3 holds 16 amino acids, cysteine through phenylalanine. Just CDR3 DNA is preserved here, 48 bases in frame from base 1. The germline V gene encodes CDR1 MNHEY and CDR2 SMNVEV (reference sequence). In total, about 650 healthy bone marrow donors made up the cohort. Cohort members were all nominally healthy when sampled, although unrecorded immune exposures were likely present. The donor was CMV seropositive and was included in the group of approximately 300 seropositive cohort members. Each donor provided a peripheral blood sample, and peripheral blood mononuclear cells were used for TCR beta sequencing. Genomic DNA was extracted from the blood cell samples with the Qiagen DNeasy Blood Extraction Kit. These data belong to a study of cytomegalovirus exposure and HLA in healthy donors (dated by TCRdb to 2017 to 2019). Study-level background: An earlier analysis of 587 of the donors reported 250 to 300 Gb of sequence data and around 120 million unique TCR beta sequences from 150 million to 200 million T cells. Roughly 300 gigabases of sequencing data and approximately 80 million unique TCR sequences were included in an early release covering roughly 700 HLA-typed donors. Typing coverage differed by locus: A, B, C, DRB1 and DQB1 were typed in roughly 629-630 donors, DQA1 in about 550, DPA1 in around 580, and DPB1 in 472. A later genetic analysis took genome-wide SNP genotypes for 398 of the 666 donors and used that subset as a discovery cohort. On average, about 200,000 unique TCR beta nucleotide sequences were sequenced per donor among some 430 genotyped donors of the cohort, with about 19% of those sequences being non-productive. Besides the first cohort of about 730 subjects, a separate validation cohort made up of some 110 different subjects was used. To predict cytomegalovirus infection status, the study combined high-throughput TCR immunosequencing, statistical association of individual TCRs with disease status, and machine learning. The later analysis used no new phenotypic data to find candidate immune exposures, relying instead on TCR beta sequences and their occurrence across donors. The study aimed to test whether signatures of past pathogen exposure could be identified by cataloging public T cell receptors. An earlier analysis of some 500 of the donors applied high-throughput TCR beta sequencing to assess whether each TCR beta V gene segment acted as functional or pseudogenic. A handful of DR-DQ haplotypes were handled as single units for association and clustering because linkage in the cohort was strong. Donor age, sex, ethnicity and CMV serostatus were compiled alongside the repertoire data. To study patterns of TCR occurrence, a later analysis re-analyzed previously published TCR beta repertoires from 666 donors and added high-resolution HLA genotyping. The genetic ancestry cluster associated with self-reported Caucasian donors included 81% of the 398 genotyped donors. Every repertoire in the discovery cohort had been generated on one and the same sequencing platform. Both class I and class II loci were covered by HLA typing, at four-digit resolution. The study profiled the T cell repertoires of hundreds of subjects by immunosequencing and related them to cytomegalovirus serostatus.

Here is what the overall study found, with its caveats: Broadly in line with IMGT annotations, most TCR beta V segments showed up in productive rearrangements about 87% or about 30% of the time in an earlier analysis of 587 of the donors. Because counts were too low, about 18 rarely observed V segments, including chromosome 9 orphons, were excluded from the earlier analysis of 587 of the donors. While some public TCRs were present in many individuals, most TCR sequences turned up only very rarely across donors. When HLA alleles, especially DR and DQ, strongly co-occurred, attributing TCR associations to individual alleles was difficult. In a later analysis, several top co-occurrence clusters were reported to appear linked to parvovirus B19, influenza, CMV and Epstein-Barr virus. Because HLA typing was unavailable for some donors at each locus, only the typed subset was used in association tests. In this cohort, only TCR beta chains were sequenced, and detectable features were limited by the absence of alpha or paired-chain data. A group of highly shared sequence variants was considered likely to be a technical artifact of the sequencing pipeline. The presence/absence analyses assumed that sequencing depth was roughly uniform across donors, and that assumption may not be true. According to a later genetic analysis, donors in an Asian-associated ancestry cluster had fewer N-insertions in productive TCRs than the approximately 670-donor mean. The classifier was reported to diagnose cytomegalovirus status with high specificity and sensitivity in both the original and validation cohorts. Immune exposure information for the cohort was limited to CMV serostatus. In vitro tests confirmed that a few of the cytomegalovirus-associated TCR beta chains recognize cytomegalovirus antigens. The 87-base-pair reads could not distinguish some IMGT-functional V segments, including TRBV6-2 and TRBV6-3, so those segments were excluded. The authors suggested that the approach could potentially be generalized to other disease states and immunological phenotypes. Compared with equally common non-associated chains, HLA-associated TCR beta chains in a later analysis were more clonally expanded and had lower generation probabilities. In a later analysis, the rate of TCR association differed among HLA loci, with DRB1 alleles having the most associated TCRs and HLA-C alleles having the fewest. A further reported finding was that TCR beta sequences accurately predicted the HLA-A and HLA-B alleles for most subjects in the first cohort. V-gene and J-gene trimming of TCR beta chains was associated with a missense DCLRE1C variant in a later genetic analysis, and the association was replicated in an independent cohort. According to a later analysis, most CMV-associated TCR beta chains appeared to be HLA-restricted, and the HLA associations seemed to be driven largely by CMV exposure. A total of roughly 160 TCR beta chains were listed by the study as associated with cytomegalovirus. Linkage disequilibrium might explain the correlated functional status among segregating V segments, but an unknown experimental factor could not be excluded. Specific HLA alleles were associated with 15,000 to 20,000 TCR beta sequences at a false discovery rate of 0.05 in a later analysis.

This receptor was taken from a woman aged 55-69 years in good health and CMV-seropositive. The chain was built from TRBV27 and TRBJ2-2, and perhaps TRBD1 as D gene, on 6 matching bases. Material for sequencing was PBMCs. CDR3 protein: CASSRPIQGNTGELFF. DNA sequence: TGTGCCAGCAGTCGTCCTATACAGGGAAACACCGGGGAGCTGTTTTTT.